Following are 21 T cell receptor beta chains from one sample sequenced in a study of blood T cell repertoires in COVID-19. Produced via immunoSEQ multiplex PCR; TCRdb's table is partial and in-frame only. The repertoire holds some 380,000 clones, with about 87% as singletons. The sample comprised PBMCs or T cells enriched from blood (not recorded which). The source of these receptors is a man aged 25-40 years who had recovered from COVID-19.

The chain has TRBV6-5 and TRBJ1-1; D not certain. The germline V gene encodes CDR1 MNHEY and CDR2 SVGAGI. The CDR3 loop spans 14 amino acids. V gave up 6 bases and J gave up 0 bases, with 11 bases separating them. The DNA of the CDR3 is TGTGCCAGCAGCCCGGGGATCATGAACACTGAAGCTTTCTTT. This sequence encodes CASSPGIMNTEAFF.

Written as DNA, the CDR3 is TGTGCCAGCAGCGATCCCCGGACTGACAACACCGGGGAGCTGTTTTTT. It specifies CASSDPRTDNTGELFF. This chain links TRBV7-9 with TRBJ2-2, with D maybe TRBD2 (5 bases). Germline V CDR1 and CDR2: SEHNR, FQNEAQ (reference sequence). V was pared by 5 bases and J by 2 bases, with 15 bases between. CDR3 length: 16 residues.

The CDR3 here is CASTLQGDYGYTF. The CDR3 DNA follows: TGTGCCAGCACGCTACAGGGAGACTATGGCTACACCTTC. The chain couples TRBV9 to TRBJ1-2, with D possibly being TRBD1 (6 bases). The CDR3 is made up of 13 amino acids. V lost 6 bases, J lost 3 bases, and 12 bases lay in between. Germline V lookup: CDR1 SGDLS, CDR2 YYNGEE.

The chain has TRBV10-3 and TRBJ2-7; maybe TRBD1 (6 bases). The CDR3 has 13 residues. Germline CDR1 and CDR2: ENHRY and SYGVKD. The ends were cut back, 6 bases at V and 5 bases at J, with 14 bases in the middle. The CDR3 DNA reads as TGTGCCATCAGAATTAACAGGGATCACGAGCAGTACTTC. Translating it yields CAIRINRDHEQYF.

CDR3 in amino acids: CASSRNLYGYTF. In nucleotides, the CDR3 is TGTGCCAGCAGCCGTAATCTCTATGGCTACACCTTC. This chain joins TRBV5-6 and TRBJ1-2; D not certain. Trimming took 4 bases from V and 4 from J, leaving 8 bases between them. Germline V gene data show CDR1 as SGHDT and CDR2 as YYEEEE. The CDR3 covers 12 residues.

The gene calls are TRBV19 and TRBJ2-3, with D perhaps matching TRBD1 (6 bases). Per the germline V gene, CDR1 is LNHDA and CDR2 is SQIVND (reference sequence). The CDR3 sequence is 14 residues long. V dropped 6 bases and J dropped 0 bases, with 10 bases sitting between them. CDR3 sequence (DNA): TGTGCCAGTAGAAACACAGGGAGCACAGATACGCAGTATTTT. As protein: CASRNTGSTDTQYF.

V usage is TRBV5-5 and J usage is TRBJ1-3; D unresolved. The CDR3 runs 17 residues. V was shortened by 0 bases and J by 4 bases, with 17 bases between the two germline ends. CDR1 and CDR2 (germline): SGHKS, YYEKEE (reference sequence). The CDR3 DNA reads TGTGCCAGCAGCTTGGACCCAGGTTTCCAGCCAGGAAACACCATATATTTT. This sequence encodes CASSLDPGFQPGNTIYF.

The chain has TRBV3-1 (or the pseudogene TRBV3-2) and TRBJ1-2; D is undetermined. The V end lost 1 base, the J end lost 0 bases, and 12 bases lay between the germline ends. This CDR3 is built from 16 residues. CDR1 is LGHDT, CDR2 YNNKEL, per germline (reference sequence). The CDR3 DNA sequence: TGTGCCAGCAGCCAAGGGAGCGGGCTCACTAACTATGGCTACACCTTC. Amino acids: CASSQGSGLTNYGYTF.

The rearrangement joins TRBV19 to TRBJ1-1; D ambiguous. Germline CDR1 reads LNHDA; CDR2 reads SQIVND (reference sequence). CDR3 length equals 13 residues. Trimming left V 7 bases short and J 5 bases short, with 14 bases between. The CDR3: CASTREVGTEAFF. The DNA for the CDR3 is TGTGCCAGTACTAGGGAGGTGGGGACTGAAGCTTTCTTT.

The chain couples TRBV6-5 to TRBJ1-3, with no clear D. Germline V gene sequence: CDR1 MNHEY, CDR2 SVGAGI. Between the trimmed V and J ends, which lost 1 base and 4 bases, there was a span of 8 bases. The CDR3 has 14 amino acids. The CDR3 loop is CASSYLQSGNTIYF. CDR3 coding DNA: TGTGCCAGCAGTTACTTACAGTCGGGAAACACCATATATTTT.

The rearrangement links TRBV7-2 to TRBJ1-1; tentative D call: TRBD1 (6 bases). Between the trimmed V and J ends, which lost 5 bases and 0 bases, there was a span of 10 bases. The CDR3 length is 14 residues. Germline V CDR1 and CDR2: SGHTA, FQGNSA. The CDR3 reads CASSTDSMNTEAFF. The CDR3 coding sequence is TGTGCCAGCAGCACGGACAGCATGAACACTGAAGCTTTCTTT. The whole variable domain, remainder taken from reference TRBV7-2 and TRBJ1-1, is GAGVSQSPSNKVTEKGKDVELRCDPISGHTALYWYRQSLGQGLEFLIYFQGNSAPDKSGLPSDRFSAERTGGSVSTLTIQRTQQEDSAVYLCASSTDSMNTEAFFGQGTRLTVV.

The gene calls are TRBV2 and TRBJ1-2, with 10 bases matching TRBD1. This CDR3 contains 14 residues. Germline V gives CDR1 SNHLY, CDR2 FYNNEI. Losses at the gene ends were 4 bases for V and 4 bases for J; bases not matched to a gene: 3. DNA of the CDR3: TGTGCCAGCAGTGGGGGACAGGGGAGCTATGGCTACACCTTC. Its translation is CASSGGQGSYGYTF.

The chain couples TRBV19 to TRBJ2-5, with 9 bases identical to TRBD2. The V and J ends lost 1 base and 3 bases, in that order; junction bases with no gene match: 6. Germline values: CDR1 LNHDA, CDR2 SQIVND (reference sequence). The CDR3 consists of 16 residues. The CDR3 loop is CASSIGPAGGKETQYF. For the CDR3, the DNA is TGTGCCAGTAGTATAGGACCAGCGGGGGGCAAAGAGACCCAGTACTTC. Full variable domain (outside the CDR3, taken from reference TRBV19 and TRBJ2-5): DGGITQSPKYLFRKEGQNVTLSCEQNLNHDAMYWYRQDPGQGLRLIYYSQIVNDFQKGDIAEGYSVSREKKESFPLTVTSAQKNPTAFYLCASSIGPAGGKETQYFGPGTRLLVL.

This chain joins TRBV10-1 and TRBJ2-1; the match to TRBD1 covers 7 bases. The CDR3 is 16 amino acids. Unmatched junction bases numbered 14, after V lost 5 bases and J lost 7 bases. Germline CDR1 is WNHNN and CDR2 is SYGVQD (reference sequence). The CDR3 sequence is CASSRFRDSSKNEQFF. DNA of the CDR3: TGCGCCAGCAGTCGGTTCCGGGACAGCTCCAAGAATGAGCAGTTCTTC.

The V call is TRBV5-1, the J call TRBJ1-4; 9 bases match TRBD1. The CDR3 sequence is 15 residues long. Trimming removed 3 bases from V and 5 bases from J; junction bases left unmatched: 5. Germline lookup yields CDR1 SGHRS and CDR2 YFSETQ. The CDR3: CASSSSTGGNEKLFF. In DNA form, the CDR3 reads TGCGCCAGCAGCTCGTCGACAGGGGGAAATGAAAAACTGTTTTTT. Looking up the rest from reference TRBV5-1 and TRBJ1-4 gives the full variable domain: KAGVTQTPRYLIKTRGQQVTLSCSPISGHRSVSWYQQTPGQGLQFLFEYFSETQRNKGNFPGRFSGRQFSNSRSEMNVSTLELGDSALYLCASSSSTGGNEKLFFGSGTQLSVL.

In the case of this clone: One end of the junction varies from germline; a read error may be responsible. The chain uses TRBV7-7 and TRBJ2-1; 9 positions match TRBD2. The V gene's germline CDR1 is SSHAT and CDR2 FNYEAQ (reference sequence). The CDR3 has 16 residues. The CDR3 protein is CASSLGPGTSFYEQFF. The CDR3 region has the DNA TGTGCTAGCAGCTTAGGCCCCGGGACTAGCTTCTATGAGCAGTTCTTC.

V usage is TRBV27 and J usage is TRBJ2-3; D uncertain. Germline V lookup: CDR1 MNHEY, CDR2 SMNVEV (reference sequence). V was trimmed by 5 bases and J by 6 bases, leaving 6 bases between them. This CDR3 contains 11 residues. The CDR3 region is CASSPFDTQYF. CDR3 bases: TGTGCCAGCAGTCCCTTTGATACGCAGTATTTT.

V gene TRBV6-5 combines with J gene TRBJ1-1, with D possibly matching TRBD1 (6 bases). Per the germline V gene, CDR1 is MNHEY and CDR2 is SVGAGI. This CDR3 spans 15 amino acids. V shed 0 bases and J shed 8 bases, with 16 bases lying between them. The CDR3 region has the DNA TGTGCCAGCAGTTACTCGAGGGGGATTTCACGAGAAGCTTTCTTT. Amino acids: CASSYSRGISREAFF.

The rearrangement uses TRBV7-3 and TRBJ1-1; D is perhaps TRBD1 (6 bases). There are 15 residues in the CDR3. Trimming left V 0 bases short and J 1 base short, with 9 bases between. Germline CDR1 reads SGHTA; CDR2 reads FQGTGA. For the CDR3, the DNA is TGTGCCAGCAGCTTAACCGGGACAAAGAACACTGAAGCTTTCTTT. This codes for CASSLTGTKNTEAFF.

The chain carries TRBV3-1 (or the pseudogene TRBV3-2) and TRBJ1-1; unclear D gene. Germline-derived CDR1 and CDR2 are LGHDT and YNNKEL (reference sequence). The CDR3 contains 16 residues. V dropped 0 bases and J dropped 2 bases, with 13 bases sitting between them. The CDR3 nucleotides are TGTGCCAGCAGCCAAGATCATCGAGGAAGAAACACTGAAGCTTTCTTT. It is translated as CASSQDHRGRNTEAFF.

This sequence joins TRBV18 and TRBJ1-2; D possibly corresponds to TRBD1 (5 bases). This CDR3 spans 15 amino acids. Germline CDR1 is KGHSH and CDR2 is LQKENI. The V end lost 3 bases, the J end lost 4 bases, and 15 bases lay between the germline ends. The CDR3 region has the DNA TGTGCCAGCTCACCTGATCTGCGGGGGGGCTATGGCTACACCTTC. This translates into CASSPDLRGGYGYTF.